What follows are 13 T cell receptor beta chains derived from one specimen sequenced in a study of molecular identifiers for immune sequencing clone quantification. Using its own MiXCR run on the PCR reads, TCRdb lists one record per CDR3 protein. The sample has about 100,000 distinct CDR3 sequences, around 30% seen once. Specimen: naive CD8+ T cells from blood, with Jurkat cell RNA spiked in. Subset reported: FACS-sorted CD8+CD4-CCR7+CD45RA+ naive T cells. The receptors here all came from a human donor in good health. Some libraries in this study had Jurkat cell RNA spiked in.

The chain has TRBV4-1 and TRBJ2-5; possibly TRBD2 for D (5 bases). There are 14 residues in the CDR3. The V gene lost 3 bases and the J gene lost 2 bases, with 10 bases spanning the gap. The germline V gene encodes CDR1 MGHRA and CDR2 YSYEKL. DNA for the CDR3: TGCGCCAGCAGCCAGGGTAGCGAACAAGAGACCCAGTACTTC. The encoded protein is CASSQGSEQETQYF.

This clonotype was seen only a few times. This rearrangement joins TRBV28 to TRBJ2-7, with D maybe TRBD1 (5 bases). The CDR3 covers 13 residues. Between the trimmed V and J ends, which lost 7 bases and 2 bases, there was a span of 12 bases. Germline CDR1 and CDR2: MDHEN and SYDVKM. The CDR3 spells CASKRMTAYEQYF. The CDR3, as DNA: TGTGCCAGCAAACGAATGACAGCCTACGAGCAGTACTTC.

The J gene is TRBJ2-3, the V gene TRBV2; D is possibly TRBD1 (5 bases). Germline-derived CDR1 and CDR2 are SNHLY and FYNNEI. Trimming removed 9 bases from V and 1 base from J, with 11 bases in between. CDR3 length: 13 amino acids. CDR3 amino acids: CASDSLGTDTQYF. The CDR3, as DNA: TGTGCCAGTGACAGTTTGGGCACAGATACGCAGTATTTT.

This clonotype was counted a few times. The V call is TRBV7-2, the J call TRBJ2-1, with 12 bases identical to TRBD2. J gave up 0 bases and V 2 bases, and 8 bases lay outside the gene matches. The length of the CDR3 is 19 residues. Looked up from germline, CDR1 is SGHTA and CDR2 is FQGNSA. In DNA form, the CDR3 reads TGTGCCAGCAGCTTAATTTGGCTAGCGGGAGGGAGCTCCTACAATGAGCAGTTCTTC. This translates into CASSLIWLAGGSSYNEQFF.

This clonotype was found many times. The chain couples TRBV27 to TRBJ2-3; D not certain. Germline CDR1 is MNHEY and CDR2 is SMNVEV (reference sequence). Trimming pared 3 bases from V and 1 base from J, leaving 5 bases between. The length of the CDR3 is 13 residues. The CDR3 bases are TGTGCCAGCAGTTTTGGCGGCACAGATACGCAGTATTTT. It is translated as CASSFGGTDTQYF.

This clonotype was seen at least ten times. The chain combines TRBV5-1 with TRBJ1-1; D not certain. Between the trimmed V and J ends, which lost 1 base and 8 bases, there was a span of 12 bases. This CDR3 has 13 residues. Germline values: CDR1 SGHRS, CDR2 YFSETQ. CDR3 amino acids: CASSLSGPEEAFF. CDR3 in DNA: TGCGCCAGCAGCTTGTCCGGACCCGAGGAAGCTTTCTTT.

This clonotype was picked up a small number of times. This CDR3 reads CASSLGWGDTEAFF. In DNA, the CDR3 is TGTGCCAGCAGCTTGGGGTGGGGGGACACTGAAGCTTTCTTT. The V gene is TRBV5-6, the J gene TRBJ1-1; D perhaps matches TRBD1 (5 bases). CDR3 length: 14 amino acids. The V end lost 0 bases, the J end lost 3 bases, and 9 bases lay between the germline ends. The germline CDR1 and CDR2 sequences are SGHDT and YYEEEE.

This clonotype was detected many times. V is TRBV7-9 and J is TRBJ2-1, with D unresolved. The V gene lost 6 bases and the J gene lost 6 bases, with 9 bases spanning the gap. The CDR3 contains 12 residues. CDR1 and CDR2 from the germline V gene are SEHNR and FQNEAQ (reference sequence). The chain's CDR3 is CASRTLSNEQFF. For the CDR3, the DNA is TGTGCCAGCAGAACCCTCAGCAATGAGCAGTTCTTC.

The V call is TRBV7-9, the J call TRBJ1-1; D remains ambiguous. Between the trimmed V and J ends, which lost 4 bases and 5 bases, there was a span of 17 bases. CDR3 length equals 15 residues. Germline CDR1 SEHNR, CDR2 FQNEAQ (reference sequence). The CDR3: CASSSSLEGGTEAFF. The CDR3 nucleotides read TGTGCCAGCAGCTCAAGCTTAGAGGGAGGAACTGAAGCTTTCTTT. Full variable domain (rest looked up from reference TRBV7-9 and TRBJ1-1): DTGVSQNPRHKITKRGQNVTFRCDPISEHNRLYWYRQTLGQGPEFLTYFQNEAQLEKSRLLSDRFSAERPKGSFSTLEIQRTEQGDSAMYLCASSSSLEGGTEAFFGQGTRLTVV.

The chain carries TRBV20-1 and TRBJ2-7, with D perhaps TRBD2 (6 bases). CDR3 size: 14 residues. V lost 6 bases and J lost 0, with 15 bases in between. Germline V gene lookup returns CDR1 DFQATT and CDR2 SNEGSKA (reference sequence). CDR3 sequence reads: CSATGLISSYEQYF. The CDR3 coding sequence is TGCAGTGCAACGGGACTCATAAGCTCCTACGAGCAGTACTTC.

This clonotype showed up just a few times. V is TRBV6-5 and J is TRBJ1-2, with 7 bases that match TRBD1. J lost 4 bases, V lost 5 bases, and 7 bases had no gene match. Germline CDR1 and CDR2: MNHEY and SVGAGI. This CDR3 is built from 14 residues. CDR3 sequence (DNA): TGTGCCAGCAGTCCGCAGGGGGGAAGCTATGGCTACACCTTC. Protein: CASSPQGGSYGYTF.

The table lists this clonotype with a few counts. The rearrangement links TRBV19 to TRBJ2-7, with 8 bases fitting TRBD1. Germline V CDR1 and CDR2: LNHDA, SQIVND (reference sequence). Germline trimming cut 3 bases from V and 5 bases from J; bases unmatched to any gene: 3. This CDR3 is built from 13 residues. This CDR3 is CASSMAGGHEQYF. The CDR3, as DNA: TGTGCCAGTAGTATGGCAGGGGGCCACGAGCAGTACTTC.

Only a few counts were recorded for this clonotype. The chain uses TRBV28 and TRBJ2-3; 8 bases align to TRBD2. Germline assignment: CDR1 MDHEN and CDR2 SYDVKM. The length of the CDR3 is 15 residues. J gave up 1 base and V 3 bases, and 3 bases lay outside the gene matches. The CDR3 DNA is TGTGCCAGCAGTTTGGAACTAGCGGGCACAGATACGCAGTATTTT. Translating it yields CASSLELAGTDTQYF.